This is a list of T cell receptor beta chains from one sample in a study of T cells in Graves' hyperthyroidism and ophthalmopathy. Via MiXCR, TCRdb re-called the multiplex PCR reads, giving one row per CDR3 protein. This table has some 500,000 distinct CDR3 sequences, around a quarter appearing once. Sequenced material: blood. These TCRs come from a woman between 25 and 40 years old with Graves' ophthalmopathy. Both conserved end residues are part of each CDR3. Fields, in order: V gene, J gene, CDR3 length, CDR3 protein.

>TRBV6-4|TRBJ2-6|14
CASSQGTGANVLTF
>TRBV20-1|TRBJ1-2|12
CSASDRAGGYTF
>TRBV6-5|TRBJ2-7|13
CASSYTNRDEQYF
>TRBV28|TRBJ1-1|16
CASSLWDRGIRTEAFF
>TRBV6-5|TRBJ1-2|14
CASSFPGGKYGYTF
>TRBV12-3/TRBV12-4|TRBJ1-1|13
CASSPTGRGGAFF
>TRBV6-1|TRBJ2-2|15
CASSPRQGAAGELFF
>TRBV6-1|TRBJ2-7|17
CASSRSELAIRPYEQYF
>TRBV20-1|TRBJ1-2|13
CSARVMPSGGYTF
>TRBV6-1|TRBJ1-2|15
CASSAGTARDYGYTF
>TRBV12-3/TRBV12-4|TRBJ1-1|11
CATTKLVEAFF
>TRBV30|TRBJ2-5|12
CAWSVEGETQYF
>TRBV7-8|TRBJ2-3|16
CASSFHDTPSTDTQYF
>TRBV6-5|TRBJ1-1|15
CASSYEAGGGTEAFF
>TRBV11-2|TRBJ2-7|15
CASSLLPFQGYEQYF
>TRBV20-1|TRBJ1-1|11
CSATPGIEAFF
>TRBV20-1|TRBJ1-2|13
CSAREWTGTGYTF
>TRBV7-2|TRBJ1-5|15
CASSPGRGAGQPQHF
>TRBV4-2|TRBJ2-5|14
CASSQGPGLETQYF
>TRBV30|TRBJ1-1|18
CAWTSTTRGGASNTEAFF
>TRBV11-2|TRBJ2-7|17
CASSFILGGPITYEQYF
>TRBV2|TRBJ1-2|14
CASSTGVRNYGYTF